These T cell receptor beta chains were read from a single sample in a study of T cell changes during pregnancy in multiple sclerosis. The assay was immunoSEQ multiplex PCR, and TCRdb's table has in-frame clones only and misses some. The repertoire holds 45,000 to 70,000 clones, with 92% as singletons. The sequences come from peripheral blood, collected in the third trimester of pregnancy. These TCRs come from a female donor in good health, enrolled as a control in a pregnancy study. Each CDR3 is given with its conserved first and last residue. The order of the fields is CDR3 DNA, CDR3 protein, V gene, J gene, CDR3 length, D gene, clone size. The D gene is left open where the match is weak. The size of a clone is reported for some rows only, either as once, few or many, or as a class for expanded clones.

TGTGCCAGCAGCTCCTGGACAGGGGCCCGGGGTGGGGAGCTGTTTTTT	CASSSWTGARGGELFF	TRBV7-6	TRBJ2-2	16	TRBD1	NA
TGTGCCAGCAGCTTGGACAGGGGTCAAGCTTTCTTT	CASSLDRGQAFF	TRBV5-4	TRBJ1-1	12	TRBD1	NA
TGTGCTAGTGGTTTGGTACCAGGGGTCACTGAAGCTTTCTTT	CASGLVPGVTEAFF	TRBV12-5	TRBJ1-1	14	NA	few
TGCAGCGTTCAAGACAGGCCCTACGAGCAGTACTTC	CSVQDRPYEQYF	TRBV29-1	TRBJ2-7	12	NA	NA
TGTGCCAGTAGTATAGAACACAGGGGTAATCAGCCCCAGCATTTT	CASSIEHRGNQPQHF	TRBV19	TRBJ1-5	15	TRBD1	NA
TGTGCCAGCAGCTACGGACAGGGAAGAAACACCATATATTTT	CASSYGQGRNTIYF	TRBV11-2	TRBJ1-3	14	TRBD1	NA
TGTGCCAGCAGCTTATCGGGTCGAAGCAATCAGCCCCAGCATTTT	CASSLSGRSNQPQHF	TRBV7-8	TRBJ1-5	15	NA	once
TGTGCCATTCAGGGGGCTGGCACCGGGGAGCTGTTTTTT	CAIQGAGTGELFF	TRBV10-3	TRBJ2-2	13	TRBD1	NA
TGTGCCAGCAGCAAACTCCACGACCGGACTAGCGGGAGGGTGTACGAGCAGTACTTC	CASSKLHDRTSGRVYEQYF	TRBV21-1	TRBJ2-7	19	NA	NA
TGTGCCAGCAGTTTACAGGTGAACACTGAAGCTTTCTTT	CASSLQVNTEAFF	TRBV6-1	TRBJ1-1	13	NA	NA
TGTGCCAGCAGTACCCGCGGGGAGGCGATTTCTAACTATGGCTACACCTTC	CASSTRGEAISNYGYTF	TRBV28	TRBJ1-2	17	NA	NA
TGTGCCAGCAGCTGGCGAGGGGGCCTGAACACTGAAGCTTTCTTT	CASSWRGGLNTEAFF	TRBV7-9	TRBJ1-1	15	TRBD1	NA
TGTGCCACCTGGAGGTTCAGGGGAGAAGGCTACACCTTC	CATWRFRGEGYTF	TRBV6-5	TRBJ1-2	13	NA	NA
TGTGCCAGCAGCTTTAGGGCGGACAGGGATGGTGGCTACACCTTC	CASSFRADRDGGYTF	TRBV5-5	TRBJ1-2	15	TRBD1	NA
TGTGCCAGCAGCTCCCCCGGGACAGGGGGCAACGAGCAGTACTTC	CASSSPGTGGNEQYF	TRBV7-6	TRBJ2-7	15	TRBD1	once
TGCGCCAGCAGCCCCCCGCGGAGGGAACTGGACGAGCAGTACTTC	CASSPPRRELDEQYF	TRBV4-3	TRBJ2-7	15	NA	NA
TGTGCCACCTCTGGGGACACAGATAGCAATCAGCCCCAGCATTTT	CATSGDTDSNQPQHF	TRBV10-3	TRBJ1-5	15	NA	NA
TGTGCCAGCAGTTTCCGAGGGCCCTCCTACAATGAGCAGTTCTTC	CASSFRGPSYNEQFF	TRBV28	TRBJ2-1	15	NA	NA
TGTGCCAGCAGCCCCGCAGGGGGAAACTACGAGCAGTACTTC	CASSPAGGNYEQYF	TRBV7-6	TRBJ2-7	14	TRBD1	NA
TGTGCCAGCAGTGCTAAAAACATTCAGTACTTC	CASSAKNIQYF	TRBV6-1	TRBJ2-4	11	NA	NA
TGTGCCAGCAGCGGGACACCGCGGACAGAAAAACTGTTTTTT	CASSGTPRTEKLFF	TRBV6-5	TRBJ1-4	14	NA	NA
TGTGCCAGCAGGACTAGCGGGGGCGAGACCGGGGAGCTGTTTTTT	CASRTSGGETGELFF	TRBV4-2	TRBJ2-2	15	TRBD2	NA
TGTGCCAGCAGCCTCCGGACAGGGGTCAAAAACACCATATATTTT	CASSLRTGVKNTIYF	TRBV7-2	TRBJ1-3	15	TRBD1	once
TGTGCCAGCAGCTTAAGAGGGGGCCGTTTTGAAGAGACCCAGTACTTC	CASSLRGGRFEETQYF	TRBV13	TRBJ2-5	16	TRBD1	NA
TGTGCCAGCAGAGAGGGAGGGACGAACACTGAAGCTTTCTTT	CASREGGTNTEAFF	TRBV7-6	TRBJ1-1	14	NA	NA
TGCGCCAGCAGCCTACTAGGACAGGGCTACGAGCAGTACTTC	CASSLLGQGYEQYF	TRBV4-1	TRBJ2-7	14	TRBD1	NA
TGTGCCAGCAATAAAAGAGGGCTCCAAGAGACCCAGTACTTC	CASNKRGLQETQYF	TRBV11-1	TRBJ2-5	14	NA	NA
TGCAGCGCGTGGACAGGGGTTGAAGCTTTCTTT	CSAWTGVEAFF	TRBV29-1	TRBJ1-1	11	TRBD1	NA
TGTGCCAGCAGCCCTGAACAGGGGGCGGTTGAAAAACTGTTTTTT	CASSPEQGAVEKLFF	TRBV4-2	TRBJ1-4	15	TRBD1	NA
TGCGCCAGCAGCTTGGGCCTACGGGACAGGGGAGGCGAGCAGTACTTC	CASSLGLRDRGGEQYF	TRBV5-1	TRBJ2-7	16	TRBD1	NA
TGTGCCAGCAGCTTAAGGAGGAGTGAGACCCAGTACTTC	CASSLRRSETQYF	TRBV5-4	TRBJ2-5	13	NA	NA
TGTGCCAGCAGCTTAGCCCTAAGCACCCAGTACTTC	CASSLALSTQYF	TRBV7-2	TRBJ2-5	12	NA	NA
TGTGCCAGTAGCCCCCCCGGGACAGCAGGTTTATATGAAGCTTTCTTT	CASSPPGTAGLYEAFF	TRBV19	TRBJ1-1	16	TRBD1	once
TGTGCCAGCAGTTACGCAACAGGGCTTAATTCACCCCTCCACTTT	CASSYATGLNSPLHF	TRBV6-5	TRBJ1-6	15	NA	few
TGTGCCAGCAGCTCCGATGGAGGGCGGGAGCAGTTCTTC	CASSSDGGREQFF	TRBV7-2	TRBJ2-1	13	NA	NA
TGTGCCAGCGGGAGGACAGGGGTCCCCTACGAGCAGTACTTC	CASGRTGVPYEQYF	TRBV28	TRBJ2-7	14	TRBD1	once
TGTGCCAGCAGCTTTGACGAGGACTCTGGCTACACCTTC	CASSFDEDSGYTF	TRBV6-1	TRBJ1-2	13	NA	NA
TGCGCCAGCAGCTCCTTCGAACAAGCGGGAGGGCCCGGGGAGCTGTTTTTT	CASSSFEQAGGPGELFF	TRBV5-1	TRBJ2-2	17	TRBD2	NA
TGTGCCAGCAGCTTGACGGTCCTCGGGGCTAACTATGGCTACACCTTC	CASSLTVLGANYGYTF	TRBV7-2	TRBJ1-2	16	NA	NA
TGTGCCAGTAGCACTAGCGGGGTTCGAGAGACCCAGTACTTC	CASSTSGVRETQYF	TRBV19	TRBJ2-5	14	TRBD2	NA
TGTGCCAGTAGTATAGCAGGGTCGAACTATGGCTACACCTTC	CASSIAGSNYGYTF	TRBV19	TRBJ1-2	14	NA	few
TGTGCCAGCAGCCGGGACGGGAGCTCCTATAATTCACCCCTCCACTTT	CASSRDGSSYNSPLHF	TRBV11-2	TRBJ1-6	16	NA	NA
TGTGCCAGCAGTGAGGCAGGGGGTAATCAGCCCCAGCATTTT	CASSEAGGNQPQHF	TRBV6-1	TRBJ1-5	14	TRBD1	NA
TGTGCCAGCAGCTTGAGTAGTAATGAAAAACTGTTTTTT	CASSLSSNEKLFF	TRBV5-6	TRBJ1-4	13	NA	NA
TGCGCCAGCAGCCAAGATTTGTCGGGGAGGGATCAGCCCCAGCATTTT	CASSQDLSGRDQPQHF	TRBV4-1	TRBJ1-5	16	NA	NA
TGCGCCAGCAGCTTGGCCACAGGGAATAACTATGGCTACACCTTC	CASSLATGNNYGYTF	TRBV5-1	TRBJ1-2	15	NA	NA
TGCAGCGTTGCCAGGATATCAACAGATACGCAGTATTTT	CSVARISTDTQYF	TRBV29-1	TRBJ2-3	13	NA	NA